This TCR beta chain was retrieved from a study of blood T cell repertoires in COVID-19 (dated by TCRdb to about 2020). Regarding the study in general: The collaborator samples originated in the United States, Italy and Spain and spanned the acute and convalescent phases of COVID-19. A freely available public database, intended as a resource for researchers studying the immune response to SARS-CoV-2, is where the repertoires were released. HLA class I and class II types, where available, came from metadata supplied by the sample provider rather than from assay-based typing. Sample metadata almost always included a de-identified subject ID, COVID-19 status, age in years and sex. Samples came from the ongoing ImmuneRACE study (first 160 participants) plus 1,254 subjects from 6 global collaborators. The material from the prospective study consisted of cDNA or gDNA derived from T cells, B-cell-depleted T cells, or PBMCs. The dataset comprised deeply sampled blood TCRbeta repertoires from subjects exposed to, actively infected with, or recovered from COVID-19.

The immunoSEQ Assay, a bias-controlled multiplex PCR, was used to amplify TCRbeta CDR3 regions from genomic DNA. The authors processed their data as follows. Within the assay, amplification of reference gene primers was used to estimate how many nucleated cells each sample contained. To quantify the absolute abundance of each unique TCRbeta CDR3 rearrangement, sequence reads were collapsed and filtered. For each sample, productive Simpson clonality was calculated as the square root of Simpson's diversity index across productive rearrangements. As stored in TCRdb, this immuneACCESS dataset retains in-frame rearrangements with V and J assigned. A fraction of the clones does not appear; measured against another copy, unresolved V genes explain less than half of the discrepancy, and the remainder lacks a known reason. That table is the source of V, J and clone size, and D and trimming were worked out from the DNA. The sample data list 200,000 to 250,000 clones, and over 75% of these were observed just once. Roughly 3.7% of the sample is in the top ten clones.

The study at large found these results: The amount of clinical and demographic metadata varied by source and participant and was provided uncurated.

On this clone: Its specific antigen is unknown. The input lacks base qualities; no much larger clone sits a single base away.

Participants in the prospective study were enrolled through a virtual design, were aged about 18 to 100 years, and lived in approximately 25 United States geographic areas. To assign participants to cohorts, the prospective study relied on clinical history that participants themselves reported in a screening survey and a study questionnaire. Mobile phlebotomists in the prospective study collected whole blood, serum and a nasopharyngeal or oropharyngeal swab from every participant. Prospective study participants could optionally give additional blood draws and questionnaires over an approximately 2-month period. Blood samples from the prospective study were shipped frozen or at room temperature prior to DNA extraction. The cysteine opens and the phenylalanine closes a CDR3 of 15 amino acids. Of all the DNA, just the CDR3 is kept, 45 bases in frame from base 1. V lost 4 bases and J lost 8 bases; the stretch between them is 20 bases long. For CDR1 and CDR2, the germline V gene lists LGHNA and YNFKEQ.

This chain is built from TRBV4-2 and TRBJ1-2; the D gene is perhaps TRBD1, from 5 matching bases. The sequenced sample consisted of PBMCs or T cells enriched from blood (not recorded which). The sequence was obtained from a woman younger than 30 in a cohort exposed to, infected with or recovered from COVID-19 (not recorded which). Here the CDR3 is given as CASSREGSPGGGYTF. Read as DNA, the sequence is TGTGCCAGCAGCCGGGAGGGTAGCCCCGGGGGGGGCTACACCTTC.